The 27 T cell receptor beta chains below come from one sample, sequenced in a study of blood T cell repertoires in COVID-19. Assay: immunoSEQ multiplex PCR; the TCRdb copy retains only in-frame clones and omits some. The sample shows about 150,000 clones, 75% to 90% of them seen only once. The specimen sequenced was peripheral blood. The receptor set was obtained from a human donor in a cohort sampled during active COVID-19.

The chain links TRBV9 to TRBJ2-1, with D possibly TRBD1 on 5 matching bases. Germline CDR1 is SGDLS and CDR2 is YYNGEE. V was cut by 0 bases and J by 3 bases, with 10 bases left in between. The CDR3 has 15 residues. The CDR3 coding sequence is TGTGCCAGCAGCGTAGCAGGGTCCAACTACAATGAGCAGTTCTTC. It translates to CASSVAGSNYNEQFF.

V usage is TRBV27 and J usage is TRBJ2-5; 9 bases line up with TRBD1. Germline trimming cut 4 bases from V and 4 bases from J; bases unmatched to any gene: 4. The germline gives CDR1 MNHEY, CDR2 SMNVEV (reference sequence). The length of the CDR3 is 14 residues. CDR3 in amino acids: CASSSDRGLETQYF. The CDR3 nucleotides read TGTGCCAGCAGTTCTGACAGGGGGTTAGAGACCCAGTACTTC.

The chain combines TRBV5-6 with TRBJ2-5, with a weak D call TRBD2 (5 bases). This CDR3 has 15 amino acids. The V end lost 2 bases, the J end lost 1 base, and 12 bases lay between the germline ends. Germline values: CDR1 SGHDT, CDR2 YYEEEE. The CDR3 sequence is CASSLGLQVQETQYF. In nucleotides, the CDR3 is TGTGCCAGCAGCTTAGGACTCCAGGTCCAAGAGACCCAGTACTTC.

The chain is built from TRBV12-3 or TRBV12-4 and TRBJ1-2, with 7 bases aligning to TRBD1. CDR3 length equals 13 residues. The V segment lost 5 bases and the J segment 5 bases; nucleotides outside the gene matches: 5. CDR3 DNA: TGTGCCAGCAGTACAAGACAGGGATATGGCTACACCTTC. It codes for CASSTRQGYGYTF.

This chain links TRBV5-4 with TRBJ1-1, with TRBD1 as a possible D gene (5 bases). CDR3 length: 16 residues. CDR1 and CDR2 (germline): SGHNT, YYREEE (reference sequence). V dropped 3 bases and J dropped 5 bases, with 20 bases sitting between them. The CDR3, as DNA: TGTGCCAGCAGCTCCGGGGGACGGCCGGGAGGGACTGAAGCTTTCTTT. This translates into CASSSGGRPGGTEAFF.

The V gene is TRBV5-1, the J gene TRBJ1-1; 7 bases map to TRBD1. Germline CDR1 and CDR2: SGHRS and YFSETQ. The CDR3 covers 18 residues. The V segment lost 0 bases and the J segment 1 base; nucleotides outside the gene matches: 12. The CDR3: CASSLGRGRVVKNTEAFF. CDR3 DNA sequence: TGCGCCAGCAGCTTGGGAAGGGGGCGCGTGGTCAAGAACACTGAAGCTTTCTTT.

The V and J genes are TRBV29-1 and TRBJ2-1; TRBD1 aligns across 8 bases. CDR1 SQVTM and CDR2 ANQGSEA come from the germline V gene. The CDR3 runs to 14 residues. V shed 7 bases and J 3 bases; nucleotides not matched to a gene: 8. CDR3 in amino acids: CSAGQGLGYNEQFF. For the CDR3, the DNA is TGCAGCGCAGGACAGGGTTTAGGCTACAATGAGCAGTTCTTC.

The chain uses TRBV29-1 and TRBJ1-2; 8 positions match TRBD1. This CDR3 is 15 amino acids long. J gave up 2 bases and V 3 bases, and 8 bases lay outside the gene matches. Germline CDR1 and CDR2: SQVTM and ANQGSEA. As DNA, the CDR3 is TGCAGCGTTGACGCCGGACAGGGCCTAAACTATGGCTACACCTTC. It yields the protein CSVDAGQGLNYGYTF.

V gene TRBV5-1 combines with J gene TRBJ2-2, with D tentatively TRBD2 (7 bases). This CDR3 comprises 16 residues. Germline CDR1 SGHRS, CDR2 YFSETQ. Trimming left V 4 bases short and J 3 bases short, with 16 bases between. The CDR3 DNA follows: TGCGCCAGCAGCGACAAAGGGGGGGCGTACACCGGGGAGCTGTTTTTT. This gives the protein CASSDKGGAYTGELFF.

This clone was recorded only once. The chain links TRBV28 to TRBJ1-6; 7 nucleotides align to TRBD1. V shed 5 bases and J 10 bases; nucleotides not matched to a gene: 11. The CDR3 is made up of 15 amino acids. Per germline, CDR1 MDHEN and CDR2 SYDVKM. CDR3 region: CASSPPGTEGSPLHF. The DNA of the CDR3 is TGTGCCAGCAGTCCCCCCGGGACAGAGGGGTCACCCCTCCACTTT.

The rearrangement links TRBV7-6 to TRBJ2-3; possibly TRBD2 for D (5 bases). Trimming left V 3 bases short and J 6 bases short, with 16 bases between. This CDR3 is 15 amino acids long. Germline values: CDR1 SGHVS, CDR2 FNYEAQ. The CDR3 sequence is CASSFRTRTRDTQYF. CDR3 DNA sequence: TGTGCCAGCAGCTTTCGGACTCGAACACGGGATACGCAGTATTTT.

This sequence joins TRBV5-1 and TRBJ2-3; 12 nucleotides line up with TRBD2. The germline V gene has CDR1 SGHRS and CDR2 YFSETQ. CDR3 length: 18 amino acids. V was pared by 0 bases and J by 2 bases, with 7 bases of the junction left unmatched. The CDR3 sequence: CASSLATSGGTFTDTQYF. The DNA for the CDR3 is TGCGCCAGCAGCTTGGCCACTAGCGGGGGGACCTTCACAGATACGCAGTATTTT.

The chain couples TRBV18 to TRBJ2-7, with D perhaps matching TRBD1 (6 bases). V shed 3 bases and J shed 10 bases, with 22 bases lying between them. Germline CDR1 and CDR2: KGHSH and LQKENI. The CDR3 covers 15 residues. The CDR3 nucleotides read TGTGCCAGCTCACCGGGTACAGGGAATTCCCAGCGTCAGTACTTC. Translated: CASSPGTGNSQRQYF.

The chain couples TRBV5-1 to TRBJ2-1, with 12 positions matching TRBD1. Unmatched junction bases numbered 16, after V lost 1 base and J lost 8 bases. This CDR3 has 19 residues. The germline CDR1 and CDR2 sequences are SGHRS and YFSETQ. CDR3 bases: TGCGCCAGCAGCTTGATTTTTATGTGGGGACAGGGGGCAGGAGATGAGCAGTTCTTC. Encoded protein: CASSLIFMWGQGAGDEQFF. Combining the CDR3 with reference TRBV5-1 and TRBJ2-1 gives the whole variable domain KAGVTQTPRYLIKTRGQQVTLSCSPISGHRSVSWYQQTPGQGLQFLFEYFSETQRNKGNFPGRFSGRQFSNSRSEMNVSTLELGDSALYLCASSLIFMWGQGAGDEQFFGPGTRLTVL.

The chain links TRBV6-1 to TRBJ1-3; no definite D call. CDR1 is MNHNS, CDR2 SASEGT, per germline. The CDR3 consists of 13 residues. Trimming took off 2 bases at V and 7 bases at J, with 9 bases between the two ends. The CDR3 protein is CASSERSQNTIYF. CDR3 sequence (DNA): TGTGCCAGCAGTGAACGTTCACAGAACACCATATATTTT.

The chain uses TRBV4-2 and TRBJ2-5; 12 bases match TRBD2. V dropped 6 bases and J dropped 4; count of bases not matched to a gene: 3. From germline, CDR1 is LGHNA and CDR2 YNFKEQ. The CDR3 has 14 amino acids. CDR3 DNA: TGTGCCAGCAGTCCGGGACTAGCGGGAGAGACCCAGTACTTC. As protein: CASSPGLAGETQYF.

The chain joins TRBV2 to TRBJ2-1; D might be TRBD2 (6 bases). The germline V gene encodes CDR1 SNHLY and CDR2 FYNNEI. The ends were cut back, 9 bases at V and 4 bases at J, with 19 bases in the middle. This CDR3 region has 15 residues. In DNA, the CDR3 is TGTGCCAGTAAGAAGGGTGGGGACTCGTACAATGAGCAGTTCTTC. Amino acid sequence: CASKKGGDSYNEQFF.

The chain has TRBV5-5 and TRBJ2-7; the D is unclear. V was clipped by 0 bases and J by 0 bases, with 7 bases between them. From germline, CDR1 is SGHKS and CDR2 YYEKEE (reference sequence). This CDR3 has 14 residues. The CDR3 protein is CASSLEWSSYEQYF. CDR3 in DNA: TGTGCCAGCAGCTTGGAATGGAGCTCCTACGAGCAGTACTTC.

The chain has TRBV4-1 and TRBJ2-3, with 10 bases identical to TRBD2. This CDR3 is built from 16 residues. Germline V gives CDR1 MGHRA, CDR2 YSYEKL. After removal of 3 bases from V and 2 bases from J, the junction contained 5 bases not matched to a gene. The CDR3 loop is CASSQILAGATDTQYF. CDR3 DNA sequence: TGCGCCAGCAGCCAGATCCTAGCGGGAGCCACAGATACGCAGTATTTT.

The CDR3 reads CASRTGTGQDTQYF. Written as DNA, the CDR3 is TGTGCCAGCAGGACCGGGACAGGCCAAGATACGCAGTATTTT. This sequence joins TRBV5-4 and TRBJ2-3; 8 bases agree with TRBD1. V was pared by 5 bases and J by 5 bases, with 7 bases of the junction left unmatched. This CDR3 is built from 14 residues. CDR1 and CDR2 from the germline V gene are SGHNT and YYREEE (reference sequence).

The chain carries TRBV3-1 (or the pseudogene TRBV3-2) and TRBJ2-5, with 11 positions matching TRBD2. The CDR3 is 16 amino acids. The germline CDR1 and CDR2 sequences are LGHDT and YNNKEL (reference sequence). V was clipped by 0 bases and J by 3 bases; unmatched bases: 3. The CDR3 reads CASSQDIAGGEETQYF. The CDR3 DNA reads TGTGCCAGCAGCCAAGATATAGCGGGGGGGGAAGAGACCCAGTACTTC.

This clone has a single count. The V call is TRBV19, the J call TRBJ1-3, with D perhaps TRBD1 (5 bases). The V gene lost 3 bases and the J gene lost 4 bases, with 10 bases spanning the gap. Germline V gene lookup returns CDR1 LNHDA and CDR2 SQIVND (reference sequence). CDR3 size: 14 residues. CDR3 protein: CASSIAGSGNTIYF. DNA of the CDR3: TGTGCCAGTAGTATCGCAGGGTCCGGAAACACCATATATTTT.

The chain recombines TRBV18 with TRBJ2-7; 9 bases match TRBD1. Per the germline V gene, CDR1 is KGHSH and CDR2 is LQKENI. With V trimmed by 6 bases and J by 7 bases, 13 bases remained unmatched. The CDR3 length is 15 residues. CDR3 residues: CASSQGTGMRDEQYV. CDR3 coding DNA: TGTGCCAGCTCCCAGGGGACAGGGATGAGGGATGAGCAGTACGTC.

V is TRBV27 and J is TRBJ2-7; TRBD2 matches 9 bases. Germline-derived CDR1 and CDR2 are MNHEY and SMNVEV (reference sequence). The CDR3 contains 14 residues. V gave up 4 bases and J gave up 2 bases; unmatched junction bases: 3. The CDR3 bases are TGTGCCAGCAGTTGGCGGGAGGGGCCCTACGAGCAGTACTTC. Translated: CASSWREGPYEQYF.

Only one count was recorded for this clone. The chain couples TRBV5-1 to TRBJ2-1; TRBD2 matches 8 bases. The germline V gene encodes CDR1 SGHRS and CDR2 YFSETQ. The ends lost 4 bases at V and 1 base at J; junction bases unmatched: 4. The CDR3 is 15 amino acids. CDR3 in DNA: TGCGCCAGCAGCCAGAGCGGGAGTTCCTACAATGAGCAGTTCTTC. Residues: CASSQSGSSYNEQFF. The variable domain in full, completed from reference TRBV5-1 and TRBJ2-1, reads KAGVTQTPRYLIKTRGQQVTLSCSPISGHRSVSWYQQTPGQGLQFLFEYFSETQRNKGNFPGRFSGRQFSNSRSEMNVSTLELGDSALYLCASSQSGSSYNEQFFGPGTRLTVL.

The J gene is TRBJ2-7, the V gene TRBV19; 8 nucleotides align to TRBD1. The V gene end was trimmed by 3 bases and the J gene end by 6 bases; junction bases not matched to a gene: 7. The CDR3 extends over 14 amino acids. CDR1 is LNHDA, CDR2 SQIVND, per germline (reference sequence). Here the CDR3 DNA reads TGTGCCAGTAGTATTATAGGACAGGGTGGCGAGCAGTACTTC. It translates to CASSIIGQGGEQYF. Full variable domain (outside the CDR3, taken from reference TRBV19 and TRBJ2-7): DGGITQSPKYLFRKEGQNVTLSCEQNLNHDAMYWYRQDPGQGLRLIYYSQIVNDFQKGDIAEGYSVSREKKESFPLTVTSAQKNPTAFYLCASSIIGQGGEQYFGPGTRLTVT.

The gene calls are TRBV19 and TRBJ2-5, with 8 nucleotides matching TRBD1. Per germline, CDR1 LNHDA and CDR2 SQIVND (reference sequence). The CDR3 length is 13 residues. J lost 5 bases, V lost 6 bases, and 5 bases had no gene match. In nucleotides, the CDR3 is TGTGCCAGTAGCATATGGGACAGGGAGACCCAGTACTTC. Its translation is CASSIWDRETQYF. The whole variable domain, remainder taken from reference TRBV19 and TRBJ2-5, is DGGITQSPKYLFRKEGQNVTLSCEQNLNHDAMYWYRQDPGQGLRLIYYSQIVNDFQKGDIAEGYSVSREKKESFPLTVTSAQKNPTAFYLCASSIWDRETQYFGPGTRLLVL.